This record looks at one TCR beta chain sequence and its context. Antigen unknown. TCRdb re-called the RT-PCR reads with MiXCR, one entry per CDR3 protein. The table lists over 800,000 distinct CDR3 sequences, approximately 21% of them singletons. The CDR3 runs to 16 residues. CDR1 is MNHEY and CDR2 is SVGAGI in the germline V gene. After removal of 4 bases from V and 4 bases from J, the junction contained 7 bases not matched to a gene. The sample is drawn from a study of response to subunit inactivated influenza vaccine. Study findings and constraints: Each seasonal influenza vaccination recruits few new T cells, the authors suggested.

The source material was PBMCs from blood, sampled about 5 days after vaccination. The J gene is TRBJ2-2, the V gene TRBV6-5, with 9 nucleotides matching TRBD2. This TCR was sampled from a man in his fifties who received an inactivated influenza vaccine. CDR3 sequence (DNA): TGTGCCAGCAGTTCCGGGCTAGCGGGGTTCACCGGGGAGCTGTTTTTT. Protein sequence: CASSSGLAGFTGELFF.